The source of this T cell receptor (beta chain) is a study of CD8 T cells in ankylosing spondylitis. This CDR3 comprises 15 residues. V lost 6 bases to trimming and J lost 8 bases, with 19 bases between them. A single record per CDR3 protein comes from TCRdb applying MiXCR to the 5' RACE reads. The data contain 150,000 to 200,000 distinct CDR3 sequences, around 18% of them singletons. The table lists this clonotype with a few counts. The genes are TRBV12-3 or TRBV12-4 and TRBJ1-4; perhaps TRBD1 as D (6 bases). The specimen was blood, either unsorted or a sorted T cell fraction (not recorded which). This sequence originates from a male donor with ankylosing spondylitis or in good health (not recorded which). CDR3 loop: CASSRTVGGKEKLFF. The CDR3 DNA reads TGTGCCAGCAGCCGGACCGTGGGGGGCAAGGAAAAACTGTTTTTT.